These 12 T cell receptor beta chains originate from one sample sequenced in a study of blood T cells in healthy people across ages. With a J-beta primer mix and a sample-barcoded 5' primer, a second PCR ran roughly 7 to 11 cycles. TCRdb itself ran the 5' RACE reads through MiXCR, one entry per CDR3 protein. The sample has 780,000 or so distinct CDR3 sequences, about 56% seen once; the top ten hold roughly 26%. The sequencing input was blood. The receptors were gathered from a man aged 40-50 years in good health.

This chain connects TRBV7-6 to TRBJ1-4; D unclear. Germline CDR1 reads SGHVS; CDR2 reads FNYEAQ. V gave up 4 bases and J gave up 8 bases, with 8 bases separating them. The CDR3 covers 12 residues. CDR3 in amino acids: CASSSHKEKLFF. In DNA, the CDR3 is TGTGCCAGCAGCTCCCACAAAGAAAAACTGTTTTTT.

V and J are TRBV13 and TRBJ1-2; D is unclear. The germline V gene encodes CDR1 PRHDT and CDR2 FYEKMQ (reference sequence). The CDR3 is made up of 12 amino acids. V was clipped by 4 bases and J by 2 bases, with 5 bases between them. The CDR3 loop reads CASSSMNYGYTF. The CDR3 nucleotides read TGTGCCAGCAGCTCCATGAACTATGGCTACACCTTC.

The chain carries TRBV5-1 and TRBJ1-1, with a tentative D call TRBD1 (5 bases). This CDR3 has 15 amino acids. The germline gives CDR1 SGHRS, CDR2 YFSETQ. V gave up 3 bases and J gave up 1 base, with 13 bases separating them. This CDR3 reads CASSSSQVANTEAFF. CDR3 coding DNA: TGCGCCAGCAGCTCTTCACAGGTAGCGAACACTGAAGCTTTCTTT.

CDR3 coding DNA: TGTGCCAGCAGCCAGACCTGGGGGGGATCCACTGAAGCTTTCTTT. Amino acid sequence: CASSQTWGGSTEAFF. The chain combines TRBV9 with TRBJ1-1; TRBD1 might be the D (5 bases). Germline V gene sequence: CDR1 SGDLS, CDR2 YYNGEE. Trimming stripped 4 bases from V and 4 bases from J, with 17 bases between. The CDR3 loop spans 15 amino acids.

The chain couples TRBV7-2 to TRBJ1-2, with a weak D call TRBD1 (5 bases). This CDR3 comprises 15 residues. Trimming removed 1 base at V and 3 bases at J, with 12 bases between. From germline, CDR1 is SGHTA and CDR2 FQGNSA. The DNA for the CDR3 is TGTGCCAGCAGCTTAGAAGGACACGGGTACTATGGCTACACCTTC. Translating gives CASSLEGHGYYGYTF.

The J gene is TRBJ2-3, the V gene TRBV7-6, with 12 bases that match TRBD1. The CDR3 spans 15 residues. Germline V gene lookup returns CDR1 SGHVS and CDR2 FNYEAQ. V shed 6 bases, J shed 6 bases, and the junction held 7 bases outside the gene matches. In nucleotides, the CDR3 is TGTGCCAGCAGTCCGGGACAGGGGGCTTTGGATACGCAGTATTTT. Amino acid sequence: CASSPGQGALDTQYF.

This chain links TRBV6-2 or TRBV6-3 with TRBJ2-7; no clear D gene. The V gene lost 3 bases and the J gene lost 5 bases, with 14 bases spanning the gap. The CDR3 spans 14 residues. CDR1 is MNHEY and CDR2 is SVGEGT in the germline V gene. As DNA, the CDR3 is TGTGCCAGCAGTTATCCTCCCCATTTTAACGAGCAGTACTTC. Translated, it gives CASSYPPHFNEQYF.

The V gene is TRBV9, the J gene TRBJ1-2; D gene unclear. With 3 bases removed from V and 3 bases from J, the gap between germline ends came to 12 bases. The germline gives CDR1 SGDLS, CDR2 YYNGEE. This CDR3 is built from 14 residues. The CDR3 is CASSAPSSDYGYTF. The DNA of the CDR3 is TGTGCCAGCAGCGCCCCTTCAAGCGACTATGGCTACACCTTC.

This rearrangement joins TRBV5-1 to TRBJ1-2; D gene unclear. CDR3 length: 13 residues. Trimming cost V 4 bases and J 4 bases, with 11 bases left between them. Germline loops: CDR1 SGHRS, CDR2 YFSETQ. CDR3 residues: CASSPVSAYGYTF. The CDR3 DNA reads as TGCGCCAGCAGCCCGGTCAGTGCCTATGGCTACACCTTC.

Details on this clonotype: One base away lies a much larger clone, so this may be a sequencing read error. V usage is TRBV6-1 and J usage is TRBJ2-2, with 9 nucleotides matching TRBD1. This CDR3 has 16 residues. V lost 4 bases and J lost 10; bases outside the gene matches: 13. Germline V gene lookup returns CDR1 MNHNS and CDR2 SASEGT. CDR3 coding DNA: TGTGCCAGCAGTGGGACAGGGGTCCTTAAGGGCGAGGAGCTGTTTTTT. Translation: CASSGTGVLKGEELFF.

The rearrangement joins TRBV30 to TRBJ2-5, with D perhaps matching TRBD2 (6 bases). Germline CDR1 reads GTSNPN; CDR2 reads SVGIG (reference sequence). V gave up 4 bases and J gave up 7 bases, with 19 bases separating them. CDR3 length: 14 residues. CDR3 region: CAWNSGGGIATQYF. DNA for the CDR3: TGTGCCTGGAATAGCGGAGGAGGCATAGCGACCCAGTACTTC. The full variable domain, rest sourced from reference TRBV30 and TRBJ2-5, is SQTIHQWPATLVQPVGSPLSLECTVEGTSNPNLYWYRQAAGRGLQLLFYSVGIGQISSEVPQNLSASRPQDRQFILSSKKLLLSDSGFYLCAWNSGGGIATQYFGPGTRLLVL.

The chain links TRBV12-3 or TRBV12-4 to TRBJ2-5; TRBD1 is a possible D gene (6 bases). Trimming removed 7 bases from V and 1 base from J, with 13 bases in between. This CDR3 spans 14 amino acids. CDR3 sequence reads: CASTDTGFQETQYF. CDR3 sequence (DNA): TGTGCCAGCACGGACACAGGGTTCCAAGAGACCCAGTACTTC.